This T cell receptor (beta chain) comes out of a study of shared T cell receptors in the human thymus. Sequencing was performed with immunoSEQ multiplex PCR; in TCRdb, only in-frame clones are kept and a portion is missing. The table has about 660,000 clones, roughly 90% seen once. Germline V gives CDR1 SGHAT, CDR2 FQNNGV. The V gene end was trimmed by 3 bases and the J gene end by 0 bases; junction bases not matched to a gene: 10. The CDR3 runs to 17 residues. The same sample was also studied in work on human thymus T cells. In that study: Corrective cardiac surgery supplied the resected thymus tissue. Thymic and blood repertoires appeared to display a bias in their usage of V and J genes.

The V gene is TRBV11-2, the J gene TRBJ2-7; the match to TRBD2 covers 8 bases. The sequence came from a boy under three years old with a congenital heart defect. The sample was thymocytes. The CDR3 protein is CASSFGDSREASYEQYF. CDR3 bases: TGTGCCAGCAGCTTCGGTGACTCGCGGGAGGCCTCCTACGAGCAGTACTTC.